This passage covers 15 T cell receptor beta chains from one sample sequenced in a study of OX40 agonist ivuxolimab in advanced cancers. Sequenced by immunoSEQ multiplex PCR; TCRdb stores in-frame clones only, minus some. The sample holds approximately 82,000 clones, around four fifths seen once. The sample here was CD4+ or CD8+ T cells sorted from blood, taken in a trial of the OX40 agonist ivuxolimab. The receptors stem from an adult with an advanced solid tumor such as melanoma, head and neck, liver or kidney cancer.

The table lists this clone with a count of one. The rearrangement links TRBV7-2 to TRBJ1-5; D is unresolved. Germline V gene sequence: CDR1 SGHTA, CDR2 FQGNSA. Trimming left V 1 base short and J 0 bases short, with 13 bases between. This CDR3 is 17 amino acids long. CDR3 residues: CASSLVRLPYSNQPQHF. The CDR3 DNA is TGTGCCAGCAGCTTAGTACGCCTCCCTTATAGCAATCAGCCCCAGCATTTT.

This clone came up once. The chain couples TRBV28 to TRBJ2-7, with 9 bases fitting TRBD1. CDR3 length: 13 residues. Germline trimming cut 6 bases from V and 7 bases from J; bases unmatched to any gene: 7. Germline V gene sequence: CDR1 MDHEN, CDR2 SYDVKM. CDR3 DNA sequence: TGTGCCAGCAGCAAACAGGGGGCGAGGGAGCAGTACTTC. Protein: CASSKQGAREQYF.

This chain links TRBV27 with TRBJ2-4; 8 bases are shared with TRBD2. The CDR3 sequence is 15 residues long. V gave up 3 bases and J gave up 4 bases; unmatched junction bases: 5. CDR1 and CDR2 (germline): MNHEY, SMNVEV (reference sequence). The CDR3 coding sequence is TGTGCCAGCAGTTTTAGCGGGACTCGTAAAAACATTCAGTACTTC. Protein product: CASSFSGTRKNIQYF.

The chain uses TRBV5-1 and TRBJ1-1; D unclear. The germline V and J ends were trimmed by 0 bases and 1 base, with 4 bases remaining between them. From germline, CDR1 is SGHRS and CDR2 YFSETQ. The CDR3 runs to 13 residues. CDR3 nucleotides: TGCGCCAGCAGCTTGGCCCCGAACACTGAAGCTTTCTTT. It yields the protein CASSLAPNTEAFF.

The V call is TRBV11-3, the J call TRBJ2-7, with D possibly matching TRBD2 (7 bases). The ends were cut back, 2 bases at V and 5 bases at J, with 10 bases in the middle. The CDR3 has 13 amino acids. Germline loops: CDR1 SGHNT, CDR2 YENEEA. The chain's CDR3 is CASSLRGGDEQYF. CDR3 bases: TGTGCCAGCAGCTTAAGGGGGGGGGACGAGCAGTACTTC.

The chain has TRBV5-5 and TRBJ1-5; a weak D match, TRBD1 (5 bases). This CDR3 region has 15 residues. V lost 1 base and J lost 5, with 13 bases in between. Germline CDR1 is SGHKS and CDR2 is YYEKEE (reference sequence). CDR3 residues: CASSLTGLDYQPQHF. In DNA form, the CDR3 reads TGTGCCAGCAGCTTGACGGGGCTCGATTATCAGCCCCAGCATTTT.

This chain's CDR3 is CASSDGTGQVYNEQFF. DNA of the CDR3: TGCGCCAGCAGCGACGGGACAGGTCAAGTATACAATGAGCAGTTCTTC. The chain carries TRBV10-2 and TRBJ2-1, with 8 bases that match TRBD1. This CDR3 contains 16 residues. V shed 6 bases and J 4 bases; nucleotides not matched to a gene: 11. CDR1 is WSHSY and CDR2 is SAAADI in the germline V gene.

The rearrangement joins TRBV10-3 to TRBJ1-1; D not certain. This CDR3 contains 15 residues. Germline V gene data show CDR1 as ENHRY and CDR2 as SYGVKD. V was shortened by 7 bases and J by 1 base, with 16 bases between the two germline ends. CDR3 sequence (DNA): TGTGCCATCAAGGATGCTGGGGTGGCGAACACTGAAGCTTTCTTT. As protein: CAIKDAGVANTEAFF.

The V gene is TRBV19, the J gene TRBJ1-1; D is ambiguous. This CDR3 has 13 amino acids. V lost 5 bases, J lost 1 base, and 8 bases lay in between. From germline, CDR1 is LNHDA and CDR2 SQIVND (reference sequence). CDR3 region: CASSSTANTEAFF. CDR3 DNA sequence: TGTGCCAGTAGTTCGACCGCGAACACTGAAGCTTTCTTT.

Only one count was recorded for this clone. The chain combines TRBV19 with TRBJ1-2; TRBD1 matches at 9 bases. The CDR3 runs to 17 residues. CDR1 is LNHDA, CDR2 SQIVND, per germline (reference sequence). The V gene end was trimmed by 3 bases and the J gene end by 7 bases; junction bases not matched to a gene: 15. The CDR3 sequence: CASSMGDRVTAIGGYTF. The CDR3 coding sequence is TGTGCCAGTAGTATGGGGGACAGGGTGACGGCAATAGGTGGCTACACCTTC.

The sample holds one count of this clone. The rearrangement links TRBV9 to TRBJ2-5; 9 bases align to TRBD1. The J call may be faulty, since TRBJ2-7 better matches the DNA end. Germline assignment: CDR1 SGDLS and CDR2 YYNGEE. The CDR3 sequence is 14 residues long. The CDR3 region has the DNA TGTGCCAGCAGCTGGGACAGGGTGGGCTACGAGCAGTACTTC. As protein: CASSWDRVGYEQYF.

V usage is TRBV18 and J usage is TRBJ1-1; the D is unclear. Germline assignment: CDR1 KGHSH and CDR2 LQKENI. The CDR3 is made up of 12 amino acids. V gave up 2 bases and J gave up 3 bases, with 4 bases separating them. The CDR3 sequence: CASSPGDTEAFF. The CDR3 coding sequence is TGTGCCAGCTCACCAGGGGACACTGAAGCTTTCTTT. Full variable domain (rest looked up from reference TRBV18 and TRBJ1-1): NAGVMQNPRHLVRRRGQEARLRCSPMKGHSHVYWYRQLPEEGLKFMVYLQKENIIDESGMPKERFSAEFPKEGPSILRIQQVVRGDSAAYFCASSPGDTEAFFGQGTRLTVV.

The rearrangement joins TRBV14 to TRBJ2-2; D is unresolved. V shed 4 bases and J shed 9 bases, with 15 bases lying between them. The CDR3 is made up of 14 amino acids. Per the germline V gene, CDR1 is SGHDN and CDR2 is FVKESK. The CDR3 DNA reads TGTGCCAGCAGCCTTATAGGGAATCACTGGGAGCTGTTTTTT. It is translated as CASSLIGNHWELFF. Variable domain in full (rest from reference TRBV14 and TRBJ2-2): EAGVTQFPSHSVIEKGQTVTLRCDPISGHDNLYWYRRVMGKEIKFLLHFVKESKQDESGMPNNRFLAERTGGTYSTLKVQPAELEDSGVYFCASSLIGNHWELFFGEGSRLTVL.

The chain couples TRBV19 to TRBJ2-5; D not certain. The tail of the sequence fits TRBJ2-7 better, so the J call may be wrong. CDR1 and CDR2 from the germline V gene are LNHDA and SQIVND (reference sequence). This CDR3 comprises 10 residues. CDR3 sequence (DNA): TGTGCCAGTGGCGTGGGCGAGCAGTACTTC. This sequence encodes CASGVGEQYF.

The chain joins TRBV19 to TRBJ1-1; D uncertain. The V and J ends lost 0 bases and 1 base respectively, with 6 bases between them. The CDR3 has 14 amino acids. Germline assignment: CDR1 LNHDA and CDR2 SQIVND (reference sequence). The CDR3 bases are TGTGCCAGTAGTATAGAAGGCAGGAACACTGAAGCTTTCTTT. Translation gives CASSIEGRNTEAFF.